This TCR beta chain was identified in a study of blood T cell repertoires in COVID-19. Study-level information: Material from acute and convalescent COVID-19 was sourced from the United States, Italy and Spain.

TCRdb's table, derived via immunoSEQ multiplex PCR, lists solely in-frame clones and lacks some. The repertoire consists of some 100,000 clones, with around nine tenths occurring once and the leading ten covering 4.5% to 6%. The specimen sequenced was peripheral blood. The origin of this receptor is an older man with acute or convalescent COVID-19.

The CDR3 spells CASSLDNGDTFTEAFF. CDR3 nucleotide sequence: TGCGCCAGCAGCCTGGATAATGGTGACACATTCACTGAAGCTTTCTTT. The rearrangement joins TRBV5-1 to TRBJ1-1, with D uncertain. The CDR3 spans 16 residues. Germline V gives CDR1 SGHRS, CDR2 YFSETQ. With 4 bases removed from V and 4 bases from J, the gap between germline ends came to 20 bases.